At least ten counts were recorded for the clone carrying this T cell receptor (beta chain). These data belong to a study of Graves' ophthalmopathy and Graves' hyperthyroidism. Establishment of the diagnosis relied upon clinical symptoms, serum thyroxine, TRAb, thyroid ultrasound and orbital computed tomography. The V and J ends lost 5 bases and 4 bases, in that order; junction bases with no gene match: 4. The CDR3 length is 14 residues. The V gene's germline CDR1 is ENHRY and CDR2 SYGVKD. Amplification of the TCR beta CDR3 regions used RNA transcripts (as template). HTBI primers served in a first-round RT-PCR, which a second-round multiplex PCR followed. TCRdb independently ran MiXCR on the multiplex PCR reads; one entry per CDR3 protein. The data show approximately 380,000 distinct CDR3 sequences, around 20% seen once.

This clonotype was sampled from a woman younger than 35 with stable Graves' hyperthyroidism. The sequencing input was peripheral blood. The chain joins TRBV10-3 to TRBJ1-1; 10 nucleotides line up with TRBD1. In DNA, the CDR3 is TGTGCCATCAGTCCGGACAGGGGGGGCACTGAAGCTTTCTTT. It codes for CAISPDRGGTEAFF.